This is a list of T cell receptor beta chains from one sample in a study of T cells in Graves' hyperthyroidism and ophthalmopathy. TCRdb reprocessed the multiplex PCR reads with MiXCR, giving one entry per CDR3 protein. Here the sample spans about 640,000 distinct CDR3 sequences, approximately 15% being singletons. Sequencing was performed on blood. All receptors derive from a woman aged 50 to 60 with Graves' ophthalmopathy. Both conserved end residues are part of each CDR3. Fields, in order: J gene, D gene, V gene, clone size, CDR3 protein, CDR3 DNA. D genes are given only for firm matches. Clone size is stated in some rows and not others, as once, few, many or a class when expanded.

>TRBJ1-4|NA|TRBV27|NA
CASSLWTVNEKLFF
TGTGCCAGCAGTTTATGGACAGTTAATGAAAAACTGTTTTTT
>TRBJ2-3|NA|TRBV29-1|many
CSYPGVADGDTQYF
TGCAGCTATCCTGGGGTAGCGGATGGGGATACGCAGTATTTT
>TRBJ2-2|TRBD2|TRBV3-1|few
CASSHQAGTNTGELFF
TGTGCCAGCAGCCATCAAGCGGGAACTAACACCGGGGAGCTGTTTTTT
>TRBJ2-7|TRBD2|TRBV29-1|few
CSVRGLLTYEQYF
TGCAGCGTTAGGGGACTATTGACCTACGAGCAGTACTTC
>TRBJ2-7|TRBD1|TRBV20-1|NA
CSGSGQGLVRRDYEQYF
TGCAGTGGGAGCGGACAGGGGCTTGTCCGTCGGGACTACGAGCAGTACTTC
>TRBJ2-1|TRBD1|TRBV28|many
CASSSPGTGWNEQFF
TGTGCCAGCAGTTCCCCCGGGACAGGGTGGAATGAGCAGTTCTTC
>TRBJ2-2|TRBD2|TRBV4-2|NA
CASSRGTSEMNTGELFF
TGTGCCAGCAGCCGAGGGACTAGCGAGATGAACACCGGGGAGCTGTTTTTT
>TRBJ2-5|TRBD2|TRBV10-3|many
CAITSGRYQETQYF
TGTGCCATAACTAGCGGGAGGTACCAAGAGACCCAGTACTTC
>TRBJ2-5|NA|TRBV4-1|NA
CASSQVIRLAIQETQYF
TGCGCCAGCAGCCAAGTTATTCGCTTAGCGATCCAAGAGACCCAGTACTTC
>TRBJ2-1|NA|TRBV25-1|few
CASSEWVEEQFF
TGTGCCAGCAGTGAGTGGGTTGAAGAGCAGTTCTTC
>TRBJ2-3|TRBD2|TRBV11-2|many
CASSSRTSGFPDTQYF
TGTGCCAGCAGCTCCAGGACTAGCGGTTTCCCAGATACGCAGTATTTT
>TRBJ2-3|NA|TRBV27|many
CASSFLASSTDTQYF
TGTGCCAGCAGTTTCCTAGCGTCTAGCACAGATACGCAGTATTTT
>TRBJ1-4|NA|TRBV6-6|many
CASSYSGRAANNEKLFF
TGTGCCAGCAGTTACTCGGGGCGCGCAGCTAATAATGAAAAACTGTTTTTT
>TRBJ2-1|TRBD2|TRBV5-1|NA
CASSLGTSANYNEQFF
TGCGCCAGCAGCTTGGGCACTAGCGCAAATTACAATGAGCAGTTCTTC
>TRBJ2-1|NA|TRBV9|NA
CASSVAFGEQFF
TGTGCCAGCAGCGTAGCTTTTGGTGAGCAGTTCTTC
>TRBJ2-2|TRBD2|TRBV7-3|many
CASSPRLAGNTGELFF
TGTGCCAGCAGCCCCCGACTAGCTGGGAACACCGGGGAGCTGTTTTTT
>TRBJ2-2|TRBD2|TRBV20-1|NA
CSAPRGAGGELFF
TGCAGTGCCCCCCGGGGAGCGGGGGGGGAGCTGTTTTTT
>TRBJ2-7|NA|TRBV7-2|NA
CASSFRRHYEQYF
TGTGCCAGCAGCTTCAGACGGCACTACGAGCAGTACTTC
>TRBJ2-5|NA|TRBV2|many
CASSYYRGETQYF
TGTGCCAGCAGTTACTATAGGGGAGAGACCCAGTACTTC
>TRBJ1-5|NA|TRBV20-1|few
CSASPGGYNQPQHF
TGCAGTGCTAGTCCGGGGGGTTACAATCAGCCCCAGCATTTT
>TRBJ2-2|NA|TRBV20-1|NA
CSAIGDGLGELFF
TGCAGTGCTATCGGGGATGGATTGGGCGAGCTGTTTTTT
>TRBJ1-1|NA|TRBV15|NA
CATRRMNTEAFF
TGTGCCACAAGGAGGATGAACACTGAAGCTTTCTTT
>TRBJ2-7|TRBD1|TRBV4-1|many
CASSQDRTGVRSEQYF
TGCGCCAGCAGCCAAGACAGGACAGGGGTGCGGTCCGAGCAGTACTTC
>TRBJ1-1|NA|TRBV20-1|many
CSASNQDNTEAFF
TGCAGTGCTAGTAATCAGGATAACACTGAAGCCTTCTTT
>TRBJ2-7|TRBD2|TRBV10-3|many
CAISSPGLPYEQYF
TGTGCCATCAGTTCACCGGGACTACCGTACGAGCAGTACTTC
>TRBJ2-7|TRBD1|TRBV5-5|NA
CASSLDLDRVVEQYF
TGTGCCAGCAGCTTGGACTTGGACAGGGTTGTCGAGCAGTACTTC
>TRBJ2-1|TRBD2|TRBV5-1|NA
CASRNGLAGDNEQFF
TGCGCCAGCAGAAACGGACTAGCGGGAGACAATGAGCAGTTCTTC
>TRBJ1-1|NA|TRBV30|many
CAWSAGNTEAFF
TGTGCCTGGAGTGCCGGAAACACTGAAGCTTTCTTT
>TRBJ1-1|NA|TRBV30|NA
CAFVGGVTEAFF
TGTGCTTTTGTGGGGGGCGTCACTGAAGCTTTCTTT
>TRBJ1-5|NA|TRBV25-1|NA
CASSTERGQPQHF
TGTGCCAGCTCGACAGAGAGGGGTCAGCCCCAGCATTTT
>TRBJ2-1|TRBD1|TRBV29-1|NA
CSVRTGDYNEQFF
TGCAGCGTCCGGACAGGGGACTACAATGAGCAGTTCTTC
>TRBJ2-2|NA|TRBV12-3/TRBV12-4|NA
CASSTRLNTGELFF
TGTGCCAGCAGTACTAGATTAAACACCGGGGAGCTGTTTTTT
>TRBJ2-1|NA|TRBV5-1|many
CASSTSSYNEQFF
TGCGCCAGCTCGACTAGCTCCTACAATGAGCAGTTCTTC
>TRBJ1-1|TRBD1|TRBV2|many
CASGPGQGLPEAFF
TGTGCCAGCGGACCGGGACAGGGCCTCCCTGAAGCTTTCTTT
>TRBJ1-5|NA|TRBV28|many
CASSVSGKPNQPQHF
TGTGCCAGCAGTGTCTCCGGGAAACCTAATCAGCCCCAGCATTTT
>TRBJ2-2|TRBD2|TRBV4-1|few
CASKGGSSEVGELFF
TGCGCCAGCAAGGGAGGGTCCAGCGAGGTCGGGGAGCTGTTTTTT
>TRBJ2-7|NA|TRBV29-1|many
CSSVESGVGKVYEQYF
TGCAGCAGCGTTGAATCTGGGGTGGGAAAAGTCTACGAGCAGTACTTC
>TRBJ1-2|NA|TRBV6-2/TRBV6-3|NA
CASSYNREGGYGYTF
TGTGCCAGCAGTTACAATCGGGAAGGGGGCTATGGCTACACCTTC
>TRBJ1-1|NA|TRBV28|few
CASSFGWNTEAFF
TGTGCCAGCAGTTTTGGGTGGAACACTGAAGCTTTCTTT
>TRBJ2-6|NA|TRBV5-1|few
CASTPGRDFSGANVLTF
TGCGCCAGCACCCCAGGAAGGGACTTTTCTGGGGCCAACGTCCTGACTTTC
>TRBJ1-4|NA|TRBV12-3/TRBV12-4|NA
CASSGTRNEKLFF
TGTGCCAGCTCCGGGACCCGGAATGAAAAACTGTTTTTT
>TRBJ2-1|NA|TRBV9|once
CASRAVGGTGEQFF
TGTGCCAGCAGAGCAGTAGGGGGGACCGGTGAGCAGTTCTTC
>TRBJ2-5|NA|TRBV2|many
CASSEGGPSPETQYF
TGTGCCAGCAGTGAGGGGGGGCCCTCCCCGGAGACCCAGTACTTC
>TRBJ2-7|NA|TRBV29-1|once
CSVEFLGEQYF
TGCAGCGTTGAATTCCTGGGCGAGCAGTACTTC
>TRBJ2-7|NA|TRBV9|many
CASSVGGSPYEQYF
TGTGCCAGCAGCGTAGGGGGATCCCCCTACGAGCAGTACTTC
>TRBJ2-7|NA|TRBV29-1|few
CSVFGVTLYEQYF
TGCAGCGTTTTTGGCGTAACGCTCTACGAGCAGTACTTC
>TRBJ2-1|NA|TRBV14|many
CASSRRRASYNEQFF
TGTGCCAGCAGCCGGCGACGCGCCTCCTACAATGAGCAGTTCTTC
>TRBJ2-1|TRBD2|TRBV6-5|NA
CASSYSSGSQGNEQFF
TGTGCCAGCAGTTACAGCAGCGGGAGTCAGGGCAATGAGCAGTTCTTC
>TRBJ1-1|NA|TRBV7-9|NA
CASSLIFRVGTEAFF
TGTGCCAGCAGCTTGATCTTTAGGGTGGGGACTGAAGCTTTCTTT
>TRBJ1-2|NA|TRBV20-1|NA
CSAAGAGYGYTF
TGCAGTGCAGCAGGGGCCGGCTATGGCTACACCTTC
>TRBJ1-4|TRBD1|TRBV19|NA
CASNRGREKLFF
TGTGCCAGTAACAGGGGTAGAGAAAAACTGTTTTTT
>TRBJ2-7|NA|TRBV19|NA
CATRDNYEQYF
TGTGCCACCCGGGACAACTACGAGCAGTACTTC
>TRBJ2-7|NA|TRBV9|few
CASSVGDPATYEQYF
TGTGCCAGCAGCGTAGGAGACCCAGCTACCTACGAGCAGTACTTC
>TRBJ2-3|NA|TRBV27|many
CASSPRTLITDTQYF
TGTGCCAGCAGTCCCCGGACCCTAATAACAGATACGCAGTATTTT
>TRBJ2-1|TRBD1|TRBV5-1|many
CASSKGQGATDEQFF
TGCGCCAGCAGCAAGGGACAGGGGGCTACGGATGAGCAGTTCTTC
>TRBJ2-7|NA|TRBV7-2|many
CASSPQGRGDEQYF
TGTGCCAGCAGCCCGCAGGGGAGAGGGGACGAGCAGTACTTC
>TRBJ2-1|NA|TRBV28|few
CASSPANNEQFF
TGTGCCAGCAGCCCCGCGAACAATGAGCAGTTCTTC
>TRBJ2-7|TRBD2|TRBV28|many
CASSHTSGGIRRGRDEQYF
TGTGCCAGCAGCCACACCTCGGGGGGGATCCGAAGGGGACGGGACGAGCAGTACTTC
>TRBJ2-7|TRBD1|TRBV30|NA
CAWGTGQYEQYF
TGTGCCTGGGGGACAGGGCAGTACGAGCAGTACTTC
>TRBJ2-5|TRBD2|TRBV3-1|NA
CASSQEATSGRGGRETQYF
TGTGCCAGCAGCCAAGAAGCAACTAGCGGGAGGGGGGGGAGAGAGACCCAGTACTTC